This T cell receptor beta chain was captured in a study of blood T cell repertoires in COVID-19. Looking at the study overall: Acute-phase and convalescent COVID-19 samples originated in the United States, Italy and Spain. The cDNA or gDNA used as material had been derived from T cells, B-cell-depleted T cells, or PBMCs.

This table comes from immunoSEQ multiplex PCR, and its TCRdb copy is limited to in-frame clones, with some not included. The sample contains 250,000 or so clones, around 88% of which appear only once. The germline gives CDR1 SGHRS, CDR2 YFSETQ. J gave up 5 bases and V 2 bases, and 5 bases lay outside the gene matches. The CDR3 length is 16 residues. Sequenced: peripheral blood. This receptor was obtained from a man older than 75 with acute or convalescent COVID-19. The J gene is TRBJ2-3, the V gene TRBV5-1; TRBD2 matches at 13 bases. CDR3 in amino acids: CASSFTSGGAEDTQYF. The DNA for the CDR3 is TGCGCCAGCAGCTTTACTAGCGGGGGGGCAGAAGATACGCAGTATTTT. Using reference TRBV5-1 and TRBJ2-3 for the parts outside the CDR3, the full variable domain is KAGVTQTPRYLIKTRGQQVTLSCSPISGHRSVSWYQQTPGQGLQFLFEYFSETQRNKGNFPGRFSGRQFSNSRSEMNVSTLELGDSALYLCASSFTSGGAEDTQYFGPGTRLTVL.